What follows are 19 T cell receptor beta chains derived from one specimen sequenced in a study of shared clonotypes between healthy human individuals. This table comes from immunoSEQ multiplex PCR, and its TCRdb copy is limited to in-frame clones, with some not included. The data hold approximately 2.3 million clones, with over 85% observed a single time. Sequencing was carried out using naive CD4+ T cells from PBMCs. Indicated subset: CD45RA+ positively selected. These receptors were collected from a man aged 18-30 years in good health. Some clones in this sample may be carry-over from other donors' samples.

As regards this clone: The same CDR3 is also encoded by other DNA sequences in this sample. The chain is built from TRBV7-3 and TRBJ2-1, with 13 positions matching TRBD2. Germline lookup yields CDR1 SGHTA and CDR2 FQGTGA. V trimming: 5 bases; J trimming: 4 bases; junction bases outside the gene matches: 2. The CDR3 contains 15 residues. The DNA of the CDR3 is TGTGCCAGCAGCCGGGGACTAGCGGGGTACAATGAGCAGTTCTTC. Encoded protein: CASSRGLAGYNEQFF. The full variable domain, rest sourced from reference TRBV7-3 and TRBJ2-1, is GAGVSQTPSNKVTEKGKYVELRCDPISGHTALYWYRQSLGQGPEFLIYFQGTGAADDSGLPNDRFFAVRPEGSVSTLKIQRTERGDSAVYLCASSRGLAGYNEQFFGPGTRLTVL.

J is TRBJ2-3 and V is TRBV5-1, with D maybe TRBD2 (5 bases). The CDR3 runs to 15 residues. The germline CDR1 and CDR2 sequences are SGHRS and YFSETQ. V gave up 5 bases and J gave up 0 bases, with 13 bases separating them. The CDR3 DNA is TGCGCCAGCAGTATATCAACGGGGAGCACAGATACGCAGTATTTT. Amino acid sequence: CASSISTGSTDTQYF.

This chain links TRBV27 with TRBJ2-1, with D perhaps TRBD1 or TRBD2 (5 bases each). Germline assignment: CDR1 MNHEY and CDR2 SMNVEV (reference sequence). The CDR3 has 13 residues. V lost 8 bases and J 5 bases, leaving 13 bases between the germline ends. CDR3 region: CASAFGANNEQFF. CDR3 sequence (DNA): TGTGCCAGCGCATTCGGGGCGAACAATGAGCAGTTCTTC.

The chain has TRBV4-3 and TRBJ2-7, with TRBD2 as a possible D gene (6 bases). V was pared by 6 bases and J by 2 bases, with 20 bases between. Germline values: CDR1 LGHNA, CDR2 YSLEER. This CDR3 region has 16 residues. CDR3 loop: CASSLTRGTFTYEQYF. The CDR3 nucleotides are TGCGCCAGCAGTCTTACCCGGGGGACCTTTACCTACGAGCAGTACTTC.

V and J are TRBV7-6 and TRBJ1-4, with a weak D call TRBD1 (6 bases). Germline CDR1 reads SGHVS; CDR2 reads FNYEAQ. V was cut by 6 bases and J by 4 bases, with 24 bases left in between. This CDR3 has 18 amino acids. CDR3 DNA sequence: TGTGCCAGCAGGTCACAGGGAACTTTAAGTCCTAGTAATGAAAAACTGTTTTTT. Encoded protein: CASRSQGTLSPSNEKLFF.

The chain employs TRBV5-4 and TRBJ1-4, with 7 bases identical to TRBD1. The CDR3 sequence is 16 residues long. From germline, CDR1 is SGHNT and CDR2 YYREEE (reference sequence). The ends lost 4 bases at V and 1 base at J; junction bases unmatched: 7. The CDR3 spells CASSQGGSLTNEKLFF. CDR3 nucleotide sequence: TGTGCCAGCAGCCAGGGGGGAAGCTTAACTAATGAAAAACTGTTTTTT.

The chain uses TRBV19 and TRBJ1-2, with D unclear. The V end lost 8 bases, the J end lost 8 bases, and 18 bases lay between the germline ends. Germline CDR1 is LNHDA and CDR2 is SQIVND (reference sequence). This CDR3 region has 13 residues. CDR3 bases: TGTGCCAGTTCTCCTGGGCCGCAGCGGGGCTACACCTTC. It is translated as CASSPGPQRGYTF.

The chain recombines TRBV30 with TRBJ2-1, with TRBD2 as a possible D gene (6 bases). The length of the CDR3 is 11 residues. Germline V CDR1 and CDR2: GTSNPN, SVGIG (reference sequence). Trimming pared 4 bases from V and 12 bases from J, leaving 13 bases between. CDR3 bases: TGTGCCTGGACCCTAGCGCTAGGGCAGTTCTTC. It specifies CAWTLALGQFF.

With regard to this clone: The same CDR3 also results from other DNA sequences found in this sample. The chain carries TRBV28 and TRBJ2-5, with D unclear. This CDR3 comprises 10 residues. V shed 6 bases and J shed 1 base, with 0 bases lying between them. Per germline, CDR1 MDHEN and CDR2 SYDVKM. This CDR3 is CASSQETQYF. CDR3 sequence (DNA): TGTGCCAGCAGCCAAGAGACCCAGTACTTC.

The gene calls are TRBV7-2 and TRBJ2-2, with D maybe TRBD1 (5 bases). The CDR3 totals 14 residues. Germline loops: CDR1 SGHTA, CDR2 FQGNSA. V lost 5 bases and J lost 5, with 12 bases in between. CDR3 sequence (DNA): TGTGCCAGCAGCGGGGCGCTACGAACCGGGGAGCTGTTTTTT. Amino acids: CASSGALRTGELFF.

This chain joins TRBV5-4 and TRBJ2-7; 11 bases fit TRBD1. The ends lost 4 bases at V and 4 bases at J; junction bases unmatched: 4. CDR1 SGHNT and CDR2 YYREEE come from the germline V gene (reference sequence). The CDR3 runs to 14 residues. The CDR3: CASSRGTGGYEQYF. In nucleotides, the CDR3 is TGTGCCAGCAGCCGAGGGACAGGGGGGTACGAGCAGTACTTC.

The chain recombines TRBV5-6 with TRBJ2-5, with TRBD1 identical over 7 bases. Trimming at V came to 4 bases and at J to 2 bases, leaving 11 bases not matched to a gene. The CDR3 is made up of 16 amino acids. The germline CDR1 and CDR2 sequences are SGHDT and YYEEEE. CDR3 nucleotide sequence: TGTGCCAGCAGCCCCGGAACAGGGGCTGGGCAAGAGACCCAGTACTTC. Protein product: CASSPGTGAGQETQYF.

The genes are TRBV5-1 and TRBJ2-2; 8 bases agree with TRBD1. This CDR3 region has 15 residues. Germline V gene sequence: CDR1 SGHRS, CDR2 YFSETQ. The J segment lost 2 bases and the V segment lost 4 bases, leaving 4 bases of the junction unmatched. The CDR3 nucleotides read TGCGCCAGCAGCCAGGCAGGGGGCAACACCGGGGAGCTGTTTTTT. It translates to CASSQAGGNTGELFF. Based on the CDR3 plus reference TRBV5-1 and TRBJ2-2, the full variable domain is KAGVTQTPRYLIKTRGQQVTLSCSPISGHRSVSWYQQTPGQGLQFLFEYFSETQRNKGNFPGRFSGRQFSNSRSEMNVSTLELGDSALYLCASSQAGGNTGELFFGEGSRLTVL.

This clone was observed a handful of times. Other DNA sequences in the same sample also yield this CDR3. The chain has TRBV5-1 and TRBJ1-1; 9 bases match TRBD1. The CDR3 length is 14 residues. Germline-derived CDR1 and CDR2 are SGHRS and YFSETQ. With V trimmed by 5 bases and J by 0 bases, 2 bases remained unmatched. The CDR3: CASRGQGMNTEAFF. The CDR3 bases are TGCGCCAGCAGGGGACAGGGAATGAACACTGAAGCTTTCTTT.

This clone appeared a single time. The rearrangement links TRBV19 to TRBJ2-7, with D tentatively TRBD2 (5 bases). Trimming shortened V by 2 bases and J by 4 bases, and 9 bases separated the two germline ends. CDR3 length: 13 residues. The germline V gene encodes CDR1 LNHDA and CDR2 SQIVND (reference sequence). The CDR3 bases are TGTGCCAGTAGTATAAATAGCGCGTACGAGCAGTACTTC. It encodes CASSINSAYEQYF. The full variable domain, with the rest looked up from reference TRBV19 and TRBJ2-7, is DGGITQSPKYLFRKEGQNVTLSCEQNLNHDAMYWYRQDPGQGLRLIYYSQIVNDFQKGDIAEGYSVSREKKESFPLTVTSAQKNPTAFYLCASSINSAYEQYFGPGTRLTVT.

This chain uses TRBV4-2 with TRBJ2-1; TRBD1 matches 8 bases. The CDR3 sequence is 16 residues long. Per the germline V gene, CDR1 is LGHNA and CDR2 is YNFKEQ. Trimming took 2 bases from V and 1 from J; bases not matched to a gene: 4. The DNA of the CDR3 is TGTGCCAGCAGCCAACGGGGACAGGAATCCTACAATGAGCAGTTCTTC. Its translation: CASSQRGQESYNEQFF.

The chain uses TRBV7-3 and TRBJ1-2, with 10 bases lining up with TRBD1. With V trimmed by 5 bases and J by 2 bases, 2 bases remained unmatched. This CDR3 region has 14 residues. Germline CDR1 is SGHTA and CDR2 is FQGTGA. Here the CDR3 DNA reads TGTGCCAGCAGCCCGGGACAGGGGAACTATGGCTACACCTTC. Translated: CASSPGQGNYGYTF.

This clone was detected once. Because the CDR3's place on the DNA is in doubt, the DNA is left out and the CDR3 is given as listed by TCRdb. V gene TRBV11-3 combines with J gene TRBJ2-7; TRBD2, as called in the table, went unchecked against the DNA. The CDR3 contains 16 residues when both ends are counted. Germline-derived CDR1 and CDR2 are SGHNT and YENEEA. Here the CDR3 reads CASSFAAGTSGGALHF.

This clone was found once. J is TRBJ2-5 and V is TRBV28; 8 bases match TRBD1. This CDR3 has 16 amino acids. Germline V gene sequence: CDR1 MDHEN, CDR2 SYDVKM. With 3 bases clipped from V and 1 base from J, the junction kept 7 bases outside the gene matches. CDR3 residues: CASSLWGQAIQETQYF. The CDR3 nucleotides read TGTGCCAGCAGTTTGTGGGGACAGGCGATCCAAGAGACCCAGTACTTC.